Listed below are T cell receptor beta chains from one sample, sequenced in a study of T cells after yellow fever vaccination. TCRdb recomputed calls from the 5' RACE reads with MiXCR, one row per CDR3 protein. Of about 69,000 distinct CDR3 sequences in the sample, around 6.2% are singletons; the top ten hold roughly 2.3%. The sample consisted of CD4+ T cells sorted from PBMCs, taken less than 16 days after the first yellow fever vaccination. The receptors come from a man aged 18 to 29 who received the YFV17D yellow fever vaccine. CDR3s include the opening cysteine and the closing phenylalanine or tryptophan.

v_gene: TRBV5-1; j_gene: TRBJ2-1; CDR3aa: CASSLASGGIYEQFF
v_gene: TRBV5-1; j_gene: TRBJ2-2; CDR3aa: CASSLRDRTNTGELFF
v_gene: TRBV7-2; j_gene: TRBJ2-5; CDR3aa: CASSLALLAGGGWETQYF
v_gene: TRBV12-3/TRBV12-4; j_gene: TRBJ1-1; CDR3aa: CASSLSLEAFF
v_gene: TRBV20-1; j_gene: TRBJ2-2; CDR3aa: CSARVAANTGELFF
v_gene: TRBV20-1; j_gene: TRBJ2-5; CDR3aa: CSAKRLEHETQYF
v_gene: TRBV24-1; j_gene: TRBJ1-5; CDR3aa: CATSDSSFYSNQPQHF
v_gene: TRBV7-2; j_gene: TRBJ1-5; CDR3aa: CASSPRRQSSNQPQHF
v_gene: TRBV29-1; j_gene: TRBJ2-1; CDR3aa: CSAGLAGVSQFF
v_gene: TRBV7-2; j_gene: TRBJ2-5; CDR3aa: CASRQAGGETQYF
v_gene: TRBV12-3/TRBV12-4; j_gene: TRBJ2-1; CDR3aa: CASSSGTYAPSSYNEQFF
v_gene: TRBV9; j_gene: TRBJ2-1; CDR3aa: CASSPGAASGSYNEQFF
v_gene: TRBV10-3; j_gene: TRBJ1-6; CDR3aa: CAISDGGQWYSPLHF
v_gene: TRBV12-3/TRBV12-4; j_gene: TRBJ2-7; CDR3aa: CASRPTGTGGYEQYF
v_gene: TRBV20-1; j_gene: TRBJ2-5; CDR3aa: CSAGTRRETQYF
v_gene: TRBV5-1; j_gene: TRBJ2-7; CDR3aa: CASSFDGYEQYF
v_gene: TRBV6-5; j_gene: TRBJ1-6; CDR3aa: CASSRDRDFSPLHF
v_gene: TRBV19; j_gene: TRBJ2-7; CDR3aa: CATSRAGGIYEQYF
v_gene: TRBV10-3; j_gene: TRBJ2-7; CDR3aa: CAISESSTSTYEQYF
v_gene: TRBV6-2/TRBV6-3; j_gene: TRBJ2-5; CDR3aa: CASTTGDGQETQYF
v_gene: TRBV11-2; j_gene: TRBJ1-4; CDR3aa: CASSQQEFSEKLFF
v_gene: TRBV4-2; j_gene: TRBJ1-2; CDR3aa: CASSQELRGPTYGYTF
v_gene: TRBV7-8; j_gene: TRBJ2-3; CDR3aa: CASSDTSRDTQYF
v_gene: TRBV20-1; j_gene: TRBJ2-1; CDR3aa: CSARAHTGGGRSLSYNEQFF
v_gene: TRBV4-3; j_gene: TRBJ2-1; CDR3aa: CASSQDLRDLYYNEQFF
v_gene: TRBV27; j_gene: TRBJ2-5; CDR3aa: CASSASGRGVAQYF
v_gene: TRBV7-2; j_gene: TRBJ1-4; CDR3aa: CASSLFPLSSAHEKLFF
v_gene: TRBV3-1; j_gene: TRBJ2-5; CDR3aa: CASSQAGPTEETQYF
v_gene: TRBV5-1; j_gene: TRBJ1-2; CDR3aa: CASSTRTGTDGYTF
v_gene: TRBV7-2; j_gene: TRBJ2-5; CDR3aa: CASSLALAAGETQYF
v_gene: TRBV5-4; j_gene: TRBJ2-3; CDR3aa: CASSLGLAVTDTQYF
v_gene: TRBV5-1; j_gene: TRBJ2-7; CDR3aa: CASSSQLSPPHEQYF
v_gene: TRBV7-2; j_gene: TRBJ2-3; CDR3aa: CASSLGVLTDTQYF
v_gene: TRBV7-2; j_gene: TRBJ2-1; CDR3aa: CASSLTLVAEQFF
v_gene: TRBV7-9; j_gene: TRBJ2-3; CDR3aa: CASSSPGGNTDTQYF
v_gene: TRBV5-1; j_gene: TRBJ2-2; CDR3aa: CASSGGTNTGELFF
v_gene: TRBV5-8; j_gene: TRBJ2-5; CDR3aa: CASSSTPGQGRRETQYF
v_gene: TRBV14; j_gene: TRBJ2-1; CDR3aa: CASSLTPYRGFSYNEQFF
v_gene: TRBV15; j_gene: TRBJ2-1; CDR3aa: CATSSGGTSGRLGQFF
v_gene: TRBV12-3/TRBV12-4; j_gene: TRBJ1-2; CDR3aa: CASRQTGADGYTF
v_gene: TRBV3-1; j_gene: TRBJ2-1; CDR3aa: CASSQTQGYNEQFF
v_gene: TRBV29-1; j_gene: TRBJ2-3; CDR3aa: CSVEAQGLDTQYF
v_gene: TRBV3-1; j_gene: TRBJ2-3; CDR3aa: CASSEKRGDTQYF
v_gene: TRBV7-8; j_gene: TRBJ2-5; CDR3aa: CASSFNVRETQYF
v_gene: TRBV5-1; j_gene: TRBJ2-7; CDR3aa: CATSRQASSYEQYF
v_gene: TRBV20-1; j_gene: TRBJ2-3; CDR3aa: CSAESGTSGGGPLTDTQYF